This T cell receptor beta chain was captured by sequencing in a study of T cells in localized non-small cell lung cancer (dated by TCRdb to about 2020). Background on the whole study: The study analyzed T cell repertoires of roughly 220 early-stage NSCLC patients, comparing tumors and uninvolved tumor-adjacent lungs. The cohort was made up of some 240 treatment-naive NSCLC patients whose localized lung tumors had been resected. A mean age of around 66 years was recorded for the NSCLC patients, of whom 129 were male and some 100 were female.

The immunoSEQ Assay was used to sequence TCR beta CDR3 regions from DNA. Per the source publication's procedure: T cell density was computed as TCR beta template counts normalized to usable DNA estimated by amplifying housekeeping genes. The preseqR package was used to estimate richness by extrapolating to 400,000 templates for PBMC samples and to 120,000 templates for tissue samples. Clonality was defined by subtracting Pielou's evenness from one. Tissue-enriched TCRs were identified by differential abundance testing using productive amino-acid clonotypes, minimum total count 5 and alpha 0.1. The Jaccard Index and the Morisita Overlap Index were used to measure how much the repertoires overlapped between compartments. GLIPH grouped TCR beta CDR3s together with public tetramer-defined viral CDR3s, and a viral motif had to include at least three viral sequences and show V-gene enrichment. TCRdb provides this immuneACCESS table in a form limited to in-frame rearrangements. Some clones are lacking; in checked studies, under half of them reflect an unresolved V gene, and why the rest are absent is not known. V, J and clone size were drawn from that table, and D and trimming were deduced from the DNA. Within this sample are fewer than 2,500 clones, with roughly a quarter of them counted one time only. The ten top clones hold roughly a tenth of the sample.

This clone has more than one count but fewer than ten. Its antigen is currently not known. Base qualities are not provided; no much larger clone lies one nucleotide away. Including the terminal cysteine and phenylalanine, the CDR3 comprises 15 residues. Left in the record is the CDR3 DNA by itself, 45 bases read in frame from the first base. Ends trimmed: V by 0 bases, J by 8 bases; bases unmatched to a gene: 5. The germline V gene (reference sequence) supplies CDR1 GTSNPN and CDR2 SVGIG. Paper-wide results and their limitations: Because the study design was exploratory, TCR variables were selected using unadjusted p-values without false-discovery rate correction. Higher blood T cell density associated with longer overall survival, while higher adjacent-lung clonality associated with shorter survival. Because multi-region tumor sequencing was not done, intratumor heterogeneity could not be ruled out. A median of 57 of the top 100 tumor clones turned up in the paired uninvolved adjacent lung, and some 27 of those clones also ranked among the top 100 of that same adjacent lung. Uninvolved tumor-adjacent lung showed the highest T cell clonality, higher than tumor, which suggests more focused antigenic responses in the adjacent lung.

Two independent pathologists confirmed that the uninvolved adjacent lung, which was taken at least 2 cm from the tumor margin, was free of atypia. At diagnosis, tumor, uninvolved tumor-adjacent lung and peripheral blood were collected and then preserved as a mix of FFPE and fresh-frozen material. This receptor chain uses TRBV30 and TRBJ2-1; TRBD2 aligns with 12 central bases. The sequenced sample was normal lung tissue next to the tumor, obtained before any cancer treatment. This TCR came from a female donor over 55 with stage I lung adenocarcinoma. This receptor carries the CDR3 CAWSVLGLAGDEQFF. The base sequence is TGTGCCTGGAGTGTACTGGGACTAGCGGGCGATGAGCAGTTCTTC.